Following are 10 T cell receptor beta chains from one sample sequenced in a study of blood T cell repertoires in COVID-19 (TCRdb year 2020). The library relied on the immunoSEQ multiplex PCR assay. TCRdb mirrors the immuneACCESS table, restricted to in-frame sequences. Some clones are absent from its copies; in checked studies, under half trace to an unresolved V gene, and the reason for the others is unknown. This sample comprises approximately 260,000 clones, approximately 84% of them detected only once. The leading ten clones occupy roughly 8.6% of the sample. The sequenced material came from peripheral blood. The source is a human donor in a cohort sampled during active COVID-19.

This sequence joins TRBV5-4 and TRBJ1-4; D gene ambiguous. Germline lookup yields CDR1 SGHNT and CDR2 YYREEE (reference sequence). This CDR3 contains 15 residues. Deletions cut 1 base from V and 0 bases from J, with 7 bases between. The CDR3 DNA is TGTGCCAGCAGCTTGCGGGGTGCAACTAATGAAAAACTGTTTTTT. Protein: CASSLRGATNEKLFF.

The CDR3 is CASSLDSGFQGFSYEQYF. Here the CDR3 DNA reads TGTGCCAGCAGCTTGGACTCTGGGTTTCAGGGGTTCAGCTACGAGCAGTACTTC. The rearrangement joins TRBV5-4 to TRBJ2-7, with D perhaps matching TRBD1 (6 bases). The CDR3 spans 18 residues. The V end lost 0 bases, the J end lost 3 bases, and 22 bases lay between the germline ends. The germline V gene encodes CDR1 SGHNT and CDR2 YYREEE (reference sequence). The full variable domain, completed using reference TRBV5-4 and TRBJ2-7, is ETGVTQSPTHLIKTRGQQVTLRCSSQSGHNTVSWYQQALGQGPQFIFQYYREEENGRGNFPPRFSGLQFPNYSSELNVNALELDDSALYLCASSLDSGFQGFSYEQYFGPGTRLTVT.

The chain is built from TRBV19 and TRBJ2-1; D uncertain. The V and J ends lost 5 bases and 0 bases respectively, with 14 bases between them. The length of the CDR3 is 16 residues. The V gene's germline CDR1 is LNHDA and CDR2 SQIVND (reference sequence). CDR3 sequence (DNA): TGTGCCAGTAGTTCTCCGACAAAAAGCTCCTACAATGAGCAGTTCTTC. Protein product: CASSSPTKSSYNEQFF.

The V call is TRBV6-1, the J call TRBJ1-1; D is unclear. V was trimmed by 2 bases and J by 10 bases, leaving 11 bases between them. This CDR3 region has 12 residues. Per the germline V gene, CDR1 is MNHNS and CDR2 is SASEGT. CDR3 amino acids: CASSERGVSAFF. CDR3 DNA sequence: TGTGCCAGCAGTGAACGCGGGGTTTCAGCTTTCTTT.

The CDR3 DNA reads as TGTGCCAGCAGCTTCTTTACTAGCGGGGGTTCCAATGAGCAGTTCTTC. Its protein product is CASSFFTSGGSNEQFF. The V call is TRBV7-2, the J call TRBJ2-1; 11 nucleotides match TRBD2. The CDR3 length is 16 residues. Germline V gives CDR1 SGHTA, CDR2 FQGNSA. Trimming cost V 3 bases and J 6 bases; bases outside gene matches: 7.

V usage is TRBV6-5 and J usage is TRBJ2-7; D not resolved. CDR3 size: 12 residues. The germline CDR1 and CDR2 sequences are MNHEY and SVGAGI. V was cut by 6 bases and J by 6 bases, with 12 bases left in between. As DNA, the CDR3 is TGTGCCAGCAGCCGCGCGAGGAGCGAGCAGTACTTC. It yields the protein CASSRARSEQYF.

V is TRBV27 and J is TRBJ2-1, with 7 bases aligning to TRBD1. V lost 8 bases to trimming and J lost 2 bases; unmatched junction nucleotides: 3. The CDR3 sequence is 13 residues long. Germline V gene lookup returns CDR1 MNHEY and CDR2 SMNVEV (reference sequence). The CDR3 reads CASGDRAYNEQFF. The DNA for the CDR3 is TGTGCCAGCGGAGACAGGGCCTACAATGAGCAGTTCTTC.

This clone was seen a handful of times. The chain carries TRBV3-1 (or the pseudogene TRBV3-2) and TRBJ2-5, with D tentatively TRBD2 (6 bases). V was shortened by 4 bases and J by 5 bases, with 14 bases between the two germline ends. This CDR3 region has 14 residues. CDR1 and CDR2 from the germline V gene are LGHDT and YNNKEL (reference sequence). CDR3 coding DNA: TGTGCCAGCAGCCCGGGGGTCCCGGGGGAGACCCAGTACTTC. Translated, it gives CASSPGVPGETQYF.

This clone was found a few times. The chain has TRBV19 and TRBJ1-5; possible D gene TRBD1, 5 bases. The CDR3 has 16 amino acids. The V gene lost 4 bases and the J gene lost 7 bases, with 20 bases spanning the gap. CDR1 is LNHDA and CDR2 is SQIVND in the germline V gene (reference sequence). The CDR3 DNA is TGTGCCAGTAGTACCGGGCAAAGGCCTCGGGGGCAGCCCCAGCATTTT. It encodes CASSTGQRPRGQPQHF.

The rearrangement joins TRBV11-2 to TRBJ2-4; 13 nucleotides align to TRBD2. Germline V gives CDR1 SGHAT, CDR2 FQNNGV. This CDR3 is built from 15 residues. V trimming: 5 bases; J trimming: 6 bases; junction bases outside the gene matches: 4. CDR3 sequence: CASSPRTSGGNIQYF. The DNA of the CDR3 is TGTGCCAGCAGCCCCAGGACTAGCGGGGGAAACATTCAGTACTTC.